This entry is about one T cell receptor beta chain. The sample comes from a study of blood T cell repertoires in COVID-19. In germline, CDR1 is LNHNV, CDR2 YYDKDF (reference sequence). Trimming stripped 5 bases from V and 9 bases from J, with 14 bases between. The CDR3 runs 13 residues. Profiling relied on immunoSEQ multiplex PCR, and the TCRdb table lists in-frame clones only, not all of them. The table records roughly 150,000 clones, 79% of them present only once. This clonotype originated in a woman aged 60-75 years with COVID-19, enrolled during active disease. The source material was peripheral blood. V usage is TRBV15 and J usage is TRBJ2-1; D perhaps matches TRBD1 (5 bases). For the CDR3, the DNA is TGTGCCACCAGCGCTCGGAGCCAGGGTGAGCAGTTCTTC. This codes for CATSARSQGEQFF.